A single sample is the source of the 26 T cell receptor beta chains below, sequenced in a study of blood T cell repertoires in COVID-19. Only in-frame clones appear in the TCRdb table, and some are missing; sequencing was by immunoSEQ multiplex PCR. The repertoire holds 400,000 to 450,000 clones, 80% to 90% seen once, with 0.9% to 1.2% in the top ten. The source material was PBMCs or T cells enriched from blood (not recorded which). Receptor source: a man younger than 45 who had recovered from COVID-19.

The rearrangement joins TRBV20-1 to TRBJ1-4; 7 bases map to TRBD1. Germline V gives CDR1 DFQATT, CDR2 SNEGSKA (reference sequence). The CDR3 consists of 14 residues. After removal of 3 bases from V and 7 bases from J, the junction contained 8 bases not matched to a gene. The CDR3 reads CSASTTDRVEKLFF. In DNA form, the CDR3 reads TGCAGTGCTAGTACTACAGACAGGGTTGAAAAACTGTTTTTT.

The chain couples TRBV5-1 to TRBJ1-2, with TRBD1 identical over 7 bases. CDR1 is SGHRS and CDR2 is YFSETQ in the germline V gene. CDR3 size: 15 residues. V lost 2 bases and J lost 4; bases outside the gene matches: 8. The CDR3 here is CASSFGQDLGYGYTF. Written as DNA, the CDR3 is TGCGCCAGCAGCTTTGGACAGGACCTTGGCTATGGCTACACCTTC. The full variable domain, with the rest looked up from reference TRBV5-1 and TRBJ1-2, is KAGVTQTPRYLIKTRGQQVTLSCSPISGHRSVSWYQQTPGQGLQFLFEYFSETQRNKGNFPGRFSGRQFSNSRSEMNVSTLELGDSALYLCASSFGQDLGYGYTFGSGTRLTVV.

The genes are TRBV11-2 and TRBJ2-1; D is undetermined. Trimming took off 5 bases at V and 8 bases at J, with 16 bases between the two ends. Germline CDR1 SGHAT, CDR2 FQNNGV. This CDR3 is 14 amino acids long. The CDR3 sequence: CASSPLGSLDEQFF. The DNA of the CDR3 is TGTGCCAGCAGCCCCTTGGGTAGCTTGGATGAGCAGTTCTTC.

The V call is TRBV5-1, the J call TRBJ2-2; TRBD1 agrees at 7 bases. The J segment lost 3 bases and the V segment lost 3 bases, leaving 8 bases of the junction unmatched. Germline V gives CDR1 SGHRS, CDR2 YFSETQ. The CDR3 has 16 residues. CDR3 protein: CASSSLTGSDTGELFF. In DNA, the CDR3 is TGCGCCAGCAGCTCGTTGACAGGGTCCGACACCGGGGAGCTGTTTTTT. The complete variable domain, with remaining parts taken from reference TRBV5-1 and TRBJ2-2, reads KAGVTQTPRYLIKTRGQQVTLSCSPISGHRSVSWYQQTPGQGLQFLFEYFSETQRNKGNFPGRFSGRQFSNSRSEMNVSTLELGDSALYLCASSSLTGSDTGELFFGEGSRLTVL.

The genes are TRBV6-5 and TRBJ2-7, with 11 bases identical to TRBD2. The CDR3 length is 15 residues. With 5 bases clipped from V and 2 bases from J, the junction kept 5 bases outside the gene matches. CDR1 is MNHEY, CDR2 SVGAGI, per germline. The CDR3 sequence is CASSLTSGETYEQYF. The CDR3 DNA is TGTGCCAGCAGTCTGACTAGCGGGGAGACCTACGAGCAGTACTTC.

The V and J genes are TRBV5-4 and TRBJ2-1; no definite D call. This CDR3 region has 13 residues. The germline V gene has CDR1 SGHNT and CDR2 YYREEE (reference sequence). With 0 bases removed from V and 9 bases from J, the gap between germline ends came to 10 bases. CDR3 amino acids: CASSLAGSPEQFF. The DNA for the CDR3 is TGTGCCAGCAGCTTGGCCGGGTCACCTGAGCAGTTCTTC.

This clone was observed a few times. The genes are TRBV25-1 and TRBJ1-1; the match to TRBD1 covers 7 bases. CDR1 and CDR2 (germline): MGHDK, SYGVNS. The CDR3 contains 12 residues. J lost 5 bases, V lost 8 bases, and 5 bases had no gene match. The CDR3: CASWDSATEAFF. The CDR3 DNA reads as TGTGCCAGCTGGGACAGTGCGACTGAAGCTTTCTTT.

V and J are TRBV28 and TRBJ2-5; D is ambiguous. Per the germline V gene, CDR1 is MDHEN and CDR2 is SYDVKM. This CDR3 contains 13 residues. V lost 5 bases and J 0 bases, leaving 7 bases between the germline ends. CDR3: CASSETNQETQYF. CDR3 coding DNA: TGTGCCAGCAGTGAGACAAACCAAGAGACCCAGTACTTC.

The CDR3 DNA is TGTGCCAGCAGCCCAGGACTAGCGGGAGGCACAGATACGCAGTATTTT. It encodes CASSPGLAGGTDTQYF. The rearrangement uses TRBV3-1 (or the pseudogene TRBV3-2) and TRBJ2-3; TRBD2 matches 13 bases. The V gene end was trimmed by 4 bases and the J gene end by 1 base; junction bases not matched to a gene: 2. Germline loops: CDR1 LGHDT, CDR2 YNNKEL (reference sequence). The CDR3 has 16 amino acids.

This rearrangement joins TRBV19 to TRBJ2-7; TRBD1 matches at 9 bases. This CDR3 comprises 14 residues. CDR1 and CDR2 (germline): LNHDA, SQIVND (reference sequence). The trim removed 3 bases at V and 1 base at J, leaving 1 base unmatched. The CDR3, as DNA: TGTGCCAGTAGTATGGGACAGGGATCCTACGAGCAGTACTTC. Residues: CASSMGQGSYEQYF.

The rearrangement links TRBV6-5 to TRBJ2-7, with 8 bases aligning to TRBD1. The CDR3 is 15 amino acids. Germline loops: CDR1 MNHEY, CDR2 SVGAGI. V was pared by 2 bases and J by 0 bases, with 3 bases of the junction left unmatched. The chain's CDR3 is CASSYGDRGSYEQYF. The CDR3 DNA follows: TGTGCCAGCAGTTACGGTGACAGGGGCTCCTACGAGCAGTACTTC.

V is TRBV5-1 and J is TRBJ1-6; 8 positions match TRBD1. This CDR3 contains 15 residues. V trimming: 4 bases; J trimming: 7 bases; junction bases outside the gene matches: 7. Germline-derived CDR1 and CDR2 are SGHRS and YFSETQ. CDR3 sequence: CASSPRAGGNSPLHF. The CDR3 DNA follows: TGCGCCAGCAGCCCGAGGGCAGGGGGCAATTCACCCCTCCACTTT.

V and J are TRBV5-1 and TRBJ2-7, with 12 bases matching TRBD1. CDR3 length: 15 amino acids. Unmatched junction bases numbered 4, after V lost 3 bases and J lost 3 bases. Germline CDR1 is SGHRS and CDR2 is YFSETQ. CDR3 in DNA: TGCGCCAGCAGCTCGGGGACAGGGGGCTTCTACGAGCAGTACTTC. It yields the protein CASSSGTGGFYEQYF. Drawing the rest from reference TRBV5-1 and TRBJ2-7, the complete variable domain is KAGVTQTPRYLIKTRGQQVTLSCSPISGHRSVSWYQQTPGQGLQFLFEYFSETQRNKGNFPGRFSGRQFSNSRSEMNVSTLELGDSALYLCASSSGTGGFYEQYFGPGTRLTVT.

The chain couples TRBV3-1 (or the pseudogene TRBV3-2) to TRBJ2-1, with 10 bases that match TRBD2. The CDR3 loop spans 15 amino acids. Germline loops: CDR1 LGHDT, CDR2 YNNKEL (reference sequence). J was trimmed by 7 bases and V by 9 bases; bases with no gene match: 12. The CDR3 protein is CASSRGLAGANEQFF. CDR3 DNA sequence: TGTGCCAGTTCGAGGGGCCTAGCGGGAGCAAATGAGCAGTTCTTC.

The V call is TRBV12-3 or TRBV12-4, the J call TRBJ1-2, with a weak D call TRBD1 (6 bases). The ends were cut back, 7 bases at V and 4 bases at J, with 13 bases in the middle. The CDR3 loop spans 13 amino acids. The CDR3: CASTQTGRYGYTF. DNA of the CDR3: TGTGCCAGCACCCAGACAGGACGCTATGGCTACACCTTC.

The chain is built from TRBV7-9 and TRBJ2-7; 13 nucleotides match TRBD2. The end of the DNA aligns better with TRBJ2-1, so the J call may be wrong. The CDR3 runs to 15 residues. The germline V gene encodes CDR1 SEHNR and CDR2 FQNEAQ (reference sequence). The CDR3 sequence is CASSLDGLAGDEQFF. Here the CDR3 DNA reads TGTGCCAGCAGCTTAGACGGACTAGCGGGAGATGAGCAGTTCTTC.

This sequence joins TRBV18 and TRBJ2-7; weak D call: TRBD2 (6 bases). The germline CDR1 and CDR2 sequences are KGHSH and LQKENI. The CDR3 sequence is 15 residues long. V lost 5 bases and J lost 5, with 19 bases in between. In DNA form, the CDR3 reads TGTGCCAGCTCAAGACTAGACACGTGGACTGACGAGCAGTACTTC. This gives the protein CASSRLDTWTDEQYF. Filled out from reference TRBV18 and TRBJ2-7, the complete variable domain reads NAGVMQNPRHLVRRRGQEARLRCSPMKGHSHVYWYRQLPEEGLKFMVYLQKENIIDESGMPKERFSAEFPKEGPSILRIQQVVRGDSAAYFCASSRLDTWTDEQYFGPGTRLTVT.

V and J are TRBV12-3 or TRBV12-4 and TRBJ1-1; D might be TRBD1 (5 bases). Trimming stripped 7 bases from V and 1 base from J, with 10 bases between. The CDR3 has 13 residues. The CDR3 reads CASTWGPNTEAFF. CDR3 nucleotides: TGTGCCAGCACTTGGGGCCCGAACACTGAAGCTTTCTTT.

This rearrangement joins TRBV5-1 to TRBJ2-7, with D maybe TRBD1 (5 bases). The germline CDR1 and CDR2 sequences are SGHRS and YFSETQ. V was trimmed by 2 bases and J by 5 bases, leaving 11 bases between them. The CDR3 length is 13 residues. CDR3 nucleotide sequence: TGCGCCAGCAGCTTTCCAGGGTACGACGAGCAGTACTTC. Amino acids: CASSFPGYDEQYF. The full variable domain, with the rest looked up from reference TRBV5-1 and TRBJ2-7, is KAGVTQTPRYLIKTRGQQVTLSCSPISGHRSVSWYQQTPGQGLQFLFEYFSETQRNKGNFPGRFSGRQFSNSRSEMNVSTLELGDSALYLCASSFPGYDEQYFGPGTRLTVT.

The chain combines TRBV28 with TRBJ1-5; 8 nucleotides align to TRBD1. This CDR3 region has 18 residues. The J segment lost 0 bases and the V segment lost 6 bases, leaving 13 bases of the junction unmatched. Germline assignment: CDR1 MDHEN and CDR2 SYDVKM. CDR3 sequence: CASRTRQGSLYSNQPQHF. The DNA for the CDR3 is TGTGCCAGCAGAACCAGACAGGGGTCACTTTATAGCAATCAGCCCCAGCATTTT.

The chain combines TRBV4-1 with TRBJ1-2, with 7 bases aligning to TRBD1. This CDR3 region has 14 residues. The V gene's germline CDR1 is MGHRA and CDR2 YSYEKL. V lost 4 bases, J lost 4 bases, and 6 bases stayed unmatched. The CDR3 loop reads CASSRAGTAYGYTF. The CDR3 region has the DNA TGCGCCAGCAGCCGTGCCGGGACAGCCTATGGCTACACCTTC.

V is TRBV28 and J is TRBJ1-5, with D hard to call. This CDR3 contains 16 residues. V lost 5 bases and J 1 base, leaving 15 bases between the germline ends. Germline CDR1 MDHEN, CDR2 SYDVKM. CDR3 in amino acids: CASSPLSRLSNQPQHF. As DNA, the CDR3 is TGTGCCAGCAGTCCCCTCTCCAGGTTAAGCAATCAGCCCCAGCATTTT. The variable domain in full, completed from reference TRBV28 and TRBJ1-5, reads DVKVTQSSRYLVKRTGEKVFLECVQDMDHENMFWYRQDPGLGLRLIYFSYDVKMKEKGDIPEGYSVSREKKERFSLILESASTNQTSMYLCASSPLSRLSNQPQHFGDGTRLSIL.

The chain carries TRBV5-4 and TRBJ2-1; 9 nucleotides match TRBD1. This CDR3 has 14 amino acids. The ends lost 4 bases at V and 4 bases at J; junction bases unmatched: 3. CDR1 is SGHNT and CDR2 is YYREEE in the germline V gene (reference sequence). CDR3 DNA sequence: TGTGCCAGCAGCACGGGACAGGGATACAATGAGCAGTTCTTC. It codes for CASSTGQGYNEQFF.

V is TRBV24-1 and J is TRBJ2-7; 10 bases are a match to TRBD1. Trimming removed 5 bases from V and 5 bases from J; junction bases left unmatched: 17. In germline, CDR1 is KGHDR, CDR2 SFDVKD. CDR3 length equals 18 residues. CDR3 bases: TGTGCCACCAGTGCACCTGAAACAGGACAGGGGGTTTTGCACGAGCAGTACTTC. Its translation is CATSAPETGQGVLHEQYF.

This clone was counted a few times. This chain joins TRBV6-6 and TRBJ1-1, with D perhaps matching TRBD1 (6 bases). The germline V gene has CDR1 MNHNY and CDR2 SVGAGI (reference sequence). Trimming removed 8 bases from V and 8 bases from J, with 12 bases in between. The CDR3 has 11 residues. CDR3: CASAWGREAFF. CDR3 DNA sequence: TGTGCCAGCGCCTGGGGGCGCGAAGCTTTCTTT.

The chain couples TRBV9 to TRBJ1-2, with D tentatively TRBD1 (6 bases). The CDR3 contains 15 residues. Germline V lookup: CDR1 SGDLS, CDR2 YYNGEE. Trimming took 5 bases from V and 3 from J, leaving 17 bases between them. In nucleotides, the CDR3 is TGTGCCAGCAGTGCGCGTGGGGCAGGGGACTATGGCTACACCTTC. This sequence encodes CASSARGAGDYGYTF.